One sample yielded the 15 T cell receptor beta chains listed below, sequenced in a study of blood T cell repertoires in COVID-19 (TCRdb year 2020). Library preparation employed the immunoSEQ multiplex PCR assay. Imported from immuneACCESS, the table was reduced by TCRdb to in-frame sequences with V and J called. These copies leave out some clones; in studies compared against another copy, an unresolved V gene accounts for under half, and the cause of the remainder is not known. For this sample the table gives about 210,000 clones, of which around 85% were detected only once. The ten largest clonotypes hold 0.9% to 0.95% of the sample. Sequencing used peripheral blood. These receptors originate from a man aged 55 to 70 with COVID-19, enrolled during active disease.

The chain employs TRBV10-3 and TRBJ1-6, with TRBD1 matching 10 bases. This CDR3 comprises 16 residues. With 4 bases clipped from V and 5 bases from J, the junction kept 5 bases outside the gene matches. Germline V CDR1 and CDR2: ENHRY, SYGVKD. The CDR3 loop reads CAISGDRGNNNSPLHF. The DNA of the CDR3 is TGTGCCATCAGTGGGGACAGGGGAAACAATAATTCACCCCTCCACTTT.

The chain uses TRBV27 and TRBJ1-2, with 8 bases lining up with TRBD1. Trimming took 4 bases from V and 2 from J; bases not matched to a gene: 3. The CDR3 extends over 14 amino acids. Germline CDR1 is MNHEY and CDR2 is SMNVEV (reference sequence). The CDR3 nucleotides read TGTGCCAGCAGTTCCCGACAGGGGAACTATGGCTACACCTTC. It specifies CASSSRQGNYGYTF.

V is TRBV20-1 and J is TRBJ1-5, with 7 bases fitting TRBD1. With 3 bases clipped from V and 6 bases from J, the junction kept 5 bases outside the gene matches. CDR3 size: 13 residues. Germline V gene lookup returns CDR1 DFQATT and CDR2 SNEGSKA (reference sequence). The DNA for the CDR3 is TGCAGTGCTAGTAGACAGGGTGGTCAGCCCCAGCATTTT. It translates to CSASRQGGQPQHF.

The chain is built from TRBV7-8 and TRBJ1-1; D perhaps matches TRBD1 (5 bases). Per germline, CDR1 SGHVS and CDR2 FQNEAQ. The CDR3 length is 14 residues. V lost 4 bases and J lost 2, with 11 bases in between. The CDR3 region is CASSWGSSNTEAFF. The CDR3 DNA is TGTGCCAGCAGCTGGGGCAGCTCAAACACTGAAGCTTTCTTT.

The table lists this clone with a count of one. The chain joins TRBV30 to TRBJ2-5; 14 bases fit TRBD2. Looked up from germline, CDR1 is GTSNPN and CDR2 is SVGIG (reference sequence). There are 14 residues in the CDR3. The trim removed 4 bases at V and 4 bases at J, leaving 2 bases unmatched. CDR3 amino acids: CAWKTSGRVETQYF. In nucleotides, the CDR3 is TGTGCCTGGAAGACTAGCGGGAGGGTAGAGACCCAGTACTTC.

J is TRBJ1-1 and V is TRBV9, with D possibly TRBD1 on 6 matching bases. The length of the CDR3 is 17 residues. Germline loops: CDR1 SGDLS, CDR2 YYNGEE. The germline V and J ends were trimmed by 4 bases and 5 bases, with 24 bases remaining between them. The CDR3 here is CASSPYGTIGSRTEAFF. Written as DNA, the CDR3 is TGTGCCAGCAGCCCTTACGGGACAATTGGCTCTAGGACTGAAGCTTTCTTT.

The J gene is TRBJ1-1, the V gene TRBV6-5; 7 nucleotides align to TRBD1. The CDR3 has 15 amino acids. Germline assignment: CDR1 MNHEY and CDR2 SVGAGI. With V trimmed by 2 bases and J by 1 base, 4 bases remained unmatched. CDR3 DNA: TGTGCCAGCAGTTACGGCGCAGGGGGGAACACTGAAGCTTTCTTT. Its translation: CASSYGAGGNTEAFF.

The genes are TRBV24-1 and TRBJ2-1, with D maybe TRBD1 (6 bases). The germline V gene has CDR1 KGHDR and CDR2 SFDVKD. Deletions cut 9 bases from V and 2 bases from J, with 13 bases between. There are 14 residues in the CDR3. The DNA for the CDR3 is TGTGCCACCCGAGCAGAGGGGGCCTACAATGAGCAGTTCTTC. Protein: CATRAEGAYNEQFF.

This sequence joins TRBV12-3 or TRBV12-4 and TRBJ2-3; D is uncertain. The CDR3 covers 12 residues. V lost 2 bases and J lost 4, with 4 bases in between. The CDR3 region has the DNA TGTGCCAGCAGTTTATTATCAGATACGCAGTATTTT. Its translation: CASSLLSDTQYF.

This chain connects TRBV6-5 to TRBJ1-1; D is unresolved. The CDR3 is 13 amino acids. CDR1 and CDR2 (germline): MNHEY, SVGAGI. V lost 6 bases to trimming and J lost 5 bases, with 13 bases between them. The CDR3 region is CASSASAGTEAFF. CDR3 in DNA: TGTGCCAGCAGCGCGTCCGCAGGTACTGAAGCTTTCTTT.

This sequence joins TRBV5-1 and TRBJ1-6; D is perhaps TRBD1 (5 bases). V shed 6 bases and J shed 7 bases, with 17 bases lying between them. CDR3 length equals 15 residues. From germline, CDR1 is SGHRS and CDR2 YFSETQ. The CDR3 spells CASTREGSLNSPLHF. The CDR3 bases are TGCGCCAGCACCAGGGAGGGTTCTTTAAATTCACCCCTCCACTTT. The variable domain in full, completed from reference TRBV5-1 and TRBJ1-6, reads KAGVTQTPRYLIKTRGQQVTLSCSPISGHRSVSWYQQTPGQGLQFLFEYFSETQRNKGNFPGRFSGRQFSNSRSEMNVSTLELGDSALYLCASTREGSLNSPLHFGNGTRLTVT.

This chain links TRBV5-1 with TRBJ2-5; 9 nucleotides align to TRBD1. Germline-derived CDR1 and CDR2 are SGHRS and YFSETQ. The CDR3 has 13 amino acids. The V gene end was trimmed by 3 bases and the J gene end by 4 bases; junction bases not matched to a gene: 1. The CDR3 DNA follows: TGCGCCAGCAGCTCGGACAGGGGAGAGACCCAGTACTTC. Translated: CASSSDRGETQYF.

The V call is TRBV30, the J call TRBJ2-2; D call uncertain. With 3 bases removed from V and 4 bases from J, the gap between germline ends came to 9 bases. Germline V CDR1 and CDR2: GTSNPN, SVGIG (reference sequence). The CDR3 runs to 13 residues. The CDR3 reads CAWSPRVTGELFF. Written as DNA, the CDR3 is TGTGCCTGGAGCCCCCGAGTCACCGGGGAGCTGTTTTTT.

The V and J genes are TRBV6-5 and TRBJ1-1; D unclear. Germline V gene data show CDR1 as MNHEY and CDR2 as SVGAGI. Trimming stripped 2 bases from V and 4 bases from J, with 11 bases between. This CDR3 contains 14 residues. The chain's CDR3 is CASSYRVGSTEAFF. As DNA, the CDR3 is TGTGCCAGCAGTTACAGGGTAGGGAGCACTGAAGCTTTCTTT.

The V call is TRBV3-1 (or the pseudogene TRBV3-2), the J call TRBJ1-3; D possibly corresponds to TRBD1 (6 bases). The germline V gene has CDR1 LGHDT and CDR2 YNNKEL (reference sequence). The CDR3 totals 17 residues. Trimming pared 1 base from V and 2 bases from J, leaving 15 bases between. The CDR3 protein is CASSQGPPGGPGNTIYF. CDR3 nucleotide sequence: TGTGCCAGCAGCCAAGGGCCGCCGGGGGGCCCTGGAAACACCATATATTTT.